This record looks at one T cell receptor beta chain sequence and its context. Its antigen is unknown. It was with 60 Vbeta and 13 Jbeta primers that the PCR ran. Profiled with immunoSEQ multiplex PCR; TCRdb holds only in-frame clones, not every one. This sample has roughly 50,000 clones, with 70% to 75% found just once. The CDR3 is 14 residues long. Per the germline V gene, CDR1 is MNHEY and CDR2 is SMNVEV (reference sequence). V lost 2 bases to trimming and J lost 4 bases, with 12 bases between them. This entry is derived from a study of cytomegalovirus exposure and HLA in healthy donors. Study-wide points: Later analysis showed most CMV-associated TCR beta chains appearing HLA-restricted.

The chain combines TRBV27 with TRBJ2-7; TRBD2 might be the D (7 bases). The sequence was collected from a man aged 25 to 40 in good health and CMV-seropositive. The source material was PBMCs. The CDR3 DNA sequence: TGTGCCAGCAGTTTAGCGGGGGCCTCATACGAGCAGTACTTC. Protein sequence: CASSLAGASYEQYF.